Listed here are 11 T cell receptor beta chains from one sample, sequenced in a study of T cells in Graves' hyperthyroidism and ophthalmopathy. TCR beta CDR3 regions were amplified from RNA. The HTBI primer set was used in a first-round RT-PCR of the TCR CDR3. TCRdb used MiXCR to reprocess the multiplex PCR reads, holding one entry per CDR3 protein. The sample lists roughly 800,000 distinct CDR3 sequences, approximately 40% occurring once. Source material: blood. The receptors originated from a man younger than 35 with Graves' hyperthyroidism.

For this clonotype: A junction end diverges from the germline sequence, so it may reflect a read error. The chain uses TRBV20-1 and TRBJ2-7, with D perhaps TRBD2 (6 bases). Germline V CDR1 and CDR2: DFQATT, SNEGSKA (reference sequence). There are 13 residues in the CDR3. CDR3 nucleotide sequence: TGCAGTGCCGGGACTGATCTCTCCTACGAGCGGTACTTC. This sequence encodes CSAGTDLSYERYF.

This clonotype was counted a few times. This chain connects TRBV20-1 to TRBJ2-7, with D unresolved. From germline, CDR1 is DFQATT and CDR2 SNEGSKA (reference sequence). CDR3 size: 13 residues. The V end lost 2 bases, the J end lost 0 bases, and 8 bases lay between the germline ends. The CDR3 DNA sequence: TGCAGTGCTAGAAACTTCCGCTCCTACGAGCAGTACTTC. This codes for CSARNFRSYEQYF.

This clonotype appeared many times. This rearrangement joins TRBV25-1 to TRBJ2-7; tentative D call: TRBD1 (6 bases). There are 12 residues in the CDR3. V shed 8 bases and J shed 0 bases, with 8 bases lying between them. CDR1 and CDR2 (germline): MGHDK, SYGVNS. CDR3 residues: CASRDNSYEQYF. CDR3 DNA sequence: TGTGCCAGCCGGGACAACTCCTACGAGCAGTACTTC.

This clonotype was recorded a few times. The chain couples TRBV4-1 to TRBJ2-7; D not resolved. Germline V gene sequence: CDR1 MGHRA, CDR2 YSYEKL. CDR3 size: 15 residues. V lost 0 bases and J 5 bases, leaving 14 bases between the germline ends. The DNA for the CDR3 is TGCGCCAGCAGCCAAGAAACGGTTGGCAGCCACGAGCAGTACTTC. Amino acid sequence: CASSQETVGSHEQYF.

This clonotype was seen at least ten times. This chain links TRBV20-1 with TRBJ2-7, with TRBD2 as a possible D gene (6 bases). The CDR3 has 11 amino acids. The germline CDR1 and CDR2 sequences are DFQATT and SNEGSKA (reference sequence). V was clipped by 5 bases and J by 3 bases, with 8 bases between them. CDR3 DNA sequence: TGCAGTGCTCTAGCGTTCTACGAGCAGTACTTC. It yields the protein CSALAFYEQYF.

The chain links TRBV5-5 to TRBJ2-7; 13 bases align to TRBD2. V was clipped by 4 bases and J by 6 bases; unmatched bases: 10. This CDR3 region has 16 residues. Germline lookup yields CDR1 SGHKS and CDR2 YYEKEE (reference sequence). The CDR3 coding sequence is TGTGCCAGCAGCAACCGGTGGACTAGCGGGAGCCCCGAGCAGTACTTC. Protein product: CASSNRWTSGSPEQYF.

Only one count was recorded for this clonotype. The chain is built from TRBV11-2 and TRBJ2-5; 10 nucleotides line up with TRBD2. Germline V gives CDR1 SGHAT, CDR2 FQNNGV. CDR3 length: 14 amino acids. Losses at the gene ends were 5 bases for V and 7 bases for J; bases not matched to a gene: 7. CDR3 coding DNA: TGTGCCAGCAGCCTAGCGGGGGATGAAGGGACCCAGTACTTC. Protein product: CASSLAGDEGTQYF.

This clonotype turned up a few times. In nucleotides, the CDR3 is TGTGCCAGCAGTGAACAGGCAGGGTCGGGAGATACGCAGTATTTT. It yields the protein CASSEQAGSGDTQYF. The chain recombines TRBV7-3 with TRBJ2-3; perhaps TRBD1 as D (5 bases). Germline V CDR1 and CDR2: SGHTA, FQGTGA. The germline V and J ends were trimmed by 6 bases and 5 bases, with 18 bases remaining between them. CDR3 length: 15 amino acids.

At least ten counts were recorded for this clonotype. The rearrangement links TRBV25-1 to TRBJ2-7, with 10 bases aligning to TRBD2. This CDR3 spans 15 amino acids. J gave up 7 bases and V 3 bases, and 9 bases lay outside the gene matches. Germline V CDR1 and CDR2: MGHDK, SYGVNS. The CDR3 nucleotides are TGTGCCAGCAGTGAGGCCCTAGCGGGAGCCGGGGAGCAGTACTTC. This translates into CASSEALAGAGEQYF.

This chain's CDR3 is CAGGLGGNQPQHF. The CDR3 DNA sequence: TGTGCCGGTGGGCTAGGTGGCAATCAGCCCCAGCATTTT. This chain joins TRBV2 and TRBJ1-5; unclear D gene. CDR1 and CDR2 from the germline V gene are SNHLY and FYNNEI. Trimming cost V 11 bases and J 2 bases, with 13 bases left between them. The CDR3 consists of 13 residues.

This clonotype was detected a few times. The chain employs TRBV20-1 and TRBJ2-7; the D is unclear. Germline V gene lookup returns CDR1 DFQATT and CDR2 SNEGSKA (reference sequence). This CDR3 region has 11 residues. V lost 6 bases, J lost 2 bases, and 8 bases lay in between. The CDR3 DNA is TGCAGTGCAGGGTTGGCCTACGAGCAGTACTTC. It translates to CSAGLAYEQYF.